A selection of T cell receptor beta chains follows, all from one sample in a study of cytomegalovirus exposure and HLA in healthy donors. TCRdb's table, derived via immunoSEQ multiplex PCR, lists solely in-frame clones and lacks some. The sample lists around 170,000 clones, over 70% occurring once. The sequenced sample consisted of PBMCs. The receptors shown here come from a man aged 50 to 60 in good health and CMV-seronegative. Both conserved end residues are part of each CDR3. The D gene is left open where the match is weak. For some rows the clone size is stated as once, few or many, or as a class when expanded; others skip it.

V gene	J gene	clone size	D gene	CDR3 length	CDR3 DNA	CDR3 protein
TRBV7-8	TRBJ2-5	NA	TRBD2	16	TGTGCCAGCAGCTTAGGGCTAGCGGGGCTCCAAGAGACCCAGTACTTC	CASSLGLAGLQETQYF
TRBV4-1	TRBJ2-7	NA	TRBD2	17	TGCGCCAGCAGCCATGGACTAGCGGGGCGGAGCTCCTACGAGCAGTACTTC	CASSHGLAGRSSYEQYF
TRBV29-1	TRBJ2-7	few	TRBD1	12	TGCAGCTACCGCCGGGACAGTGTCGAGCAGTACTTC	CSYRRDSVEQYF
TRBV14	TRBJ2-7	few	NA	15	TGTGCCAGCAGCTCCTCCGGGGGACCTTCCTACGAGCAGTACTTC	CASSSSGGPSYEQYF
TRBV9	TRBJ2-1	NA	TRBD1	15	TGTGCCAGCAGCGTAGATGGACAGGACGGAGGAGAGCAGTTCTTC	CASSVDGQDGGEQFF
TRBV7-9	TRBJ1-1	NA	TRBD1	13	TGTGCCAGCAGCTCGACAGGGGACCCTGAAGCTTTCTTT	CASSSTGDPEAFF
TRBV19	TRBJ1-1	NA	TRBD1	13	TGTGCCAGTACTAACAGGGGGTACACTGAAGCTTTCTTT	CASTNRGYTEAFF
TRBV2	TRBJ1-6	NA	TRBD1	13	TGTGCCGGACAGGAAAAGGGTAATTCACCCCTCCACTTT	CAGQEKGNSPLHF
TRBV20-1	TRBJ2-5	NA	NA	11	TGCAGTGCTAGGGGGGCAGAGGCCCAGTACTTC	CSARGAEAQYF
TRBV30	TRBJ2-7	NA	NA	12	TGTGCCTGGAGTCAGGGGCGGGACGAGCAGTACTTC	CAWSQGRDEQYF
TRBV4-3	TRBJ2-1	once	TRBD1	18	TGCGCCAGCAGCCAAAGGAGAGACAGGGACGGATCCTACAATGAGCAGTTCTTC	CASSQRRDRDGSYNEQFF
TRBV10-3	TRBJ1-1	NA	NA	12	TGTGCCATCTGTCAGGGGAACACTGAAGCTTTCTTT	CAICQGNTEAFF
TRBV9	TRBJ1-4	NA	TRBD1	15	TGTGCCAGCAGCCACCATGACAGGGAAGCTGAAAAACTGTTTTTT	CASSHHDREAEKLFF
TRBV29-1	TRBJ1-5	NA	NA	13	TGCAGCGTCGCCCGGGGAGCGGATCAGCCCCAGCATTTT	CSVARGADQPQHF
TRBV2	TRBJ1-1	NA	TRBD1	13	TGTGCCAGCAGTCGGACAGGGAAAACTGAAGCTTTCTTT	CASSRTGKTEAFF
TRBV7-9	TRBJ2-7	NA	TRBD1	14	TGTTCCAGCAGCTTCGTAGGACAGGGCCACGAGCAGTACTTC	CSSSFVGQGHEQYF
TRBV4-1	TRBJ2-2	NA	TRBD1	15	TGCGCCAGCAGCCCGCAGGACAGGGTAGCCGGGGAGCTGTTTTTT	CASSPQDRVAGELFF
TRBV27	TRBJ1-5	once	NA	13	TGTGCCAGCAGGGGGGGATTTAATCAGCCCCAGCATTTT	CASRGGFNQPQHF
TRBV7-9	TRBJ2-7	NA	NA	14	TGTGCCAGCAGCTTAGCGGGGGGTGAGTACGAGCAGTACTTC	CASSLAGGEYEQYF
TRBV4-3	TRBJ2-1	few	TRBD2	15	TGCGCCAGCAGCCTTGGCGGGGGGCCTTACAATGAGCAGTTCTTC	CASSLGGGPYNEQFF
TRBV6-1	TRBJ1-5	NA	NA	13	TGTGCCAGCAGTGATTCGTTCGGGCAGCCCCAGCATTTT	CASSDSFGQPQHF
TRBV5-1	TRBJ2-1	NA	NA	13	TGCGCCAGCAGCGTCCAGGACAACAATGAGCAGTTCTTC	CASSVQDNNEQFF
TRBV5-1	TRBJ1-1	NA	NA	13	TGCGCCAGCAGGAGAGTAGAAATCGCTGAAGCTTTCTTT	CASRRVEIAEAFF
TRBV5-1	TRBJ1-5	NA	NA	15	TGCGCCAGCAGCTTGGCCCCAGGGCTGGGGCAGCCCCAGCATTTT	CASSLAPGLGQPQHF
TRBV11-2	TRBJ2-5	few	TRBD1	13	TGTGCCAGCAGCCACAGGGGGCGAGAGACCCAGTACTTC	CASSHRGRETQYF
TRBV2	TRBJ1-5	NA	TRBD1	16	TGTGCCAGCAGATCGGGACAGGTCATGGGTAATCAGCCCCAGCATTTT	CASRSGQVMGNQPQHF
TRBV19	TRBJ2-1	NA	TRBD1	16	TGTGCCAGTAGTATCGTTTCGGGACAGGGTAACAATGAGCAGTTCTTC	CASSIVSGQGNNEQFF
TRBV5-1	TRBJ2-2	NA	NA	14	TGCGCCAGCAGCTTGGGTGCCAGCACCGGGGAGCTGTTTTTT	CASSLGASTGELFF
TRBV7-8	TRBJ2-1	NA	TRBD2	15	TGTGCCAGCAGCTCACCCGGGGGGAACTACAATGAGCAGTTCTTC	CASSSPGGNYNEQFF